These T cell receptor beta chains were read from a single sample in a study of blood T cells in healthy people across ages. TCRdb recomputed calls from the 5' RACE reads with MiXCR, one row per CDR3 protein. The table has some 920,000 distinct CDR3 sequences, roughly 51% seen once. Sequencing was done on a sample of blood. The receptor set was obtained from a woman aged 55-70 years in good health. CDR3s include the opening cysteine and the closing phenylalanine or tryptophan. The D gene is left open where the match is weak. The size entry is marked missing in some rows and otherwise reads once, few, many or a size class.

d_gene | j_gene | v_gene | abundance | CDR3aa | CDR3nt
. | TRBJ1-2 | TRBV4-1 | . | CASSQARRAGIGSGYTF | TGCGCCAGCAGCCAAGCTCGGAGGGCGGGTATTGGGAGTGGCTACACCTTC
TRBD2 | TRBJ2-1 | TRBV20-1 | . | CSAIATSGTPGSYNEQFF | TGCAGTGCCATAGCCACTAGCGGGACTCCAGGCTCCTACAATGAGCAGTTCTTC
. | TRBJ2-1 | TRBV5-1 | . | CASSLQRREQFF | TGTGCCAGCAGCTTACAGCGTCGGGAGCAGTTCTTC
. | TRBJ1-1 | TRBV3-1 | few | CASSQGGAGEAFF | TGTGCCAGCAGCCAAGGGGGCGCGGGTGAAGCTTTCTTT
TRBD2 | TRBJ2-6 | TRBV25-1 | few | CASSESGGVGANVLTF | TGTGCCAGCAGTGAATCCGGGGGGGTTGGGGCCAACGTCCTGACTTTC
. | TRBJ2-7 | TRBV2 | . | CASSEGVLSYEQYF | TGTGCCAGCAGTGAAGGAGTTCTCTCCTACGAGCAGTACTTC
TRBD1 | TRBJ1-1 | TRBV7-9 | . | CASSLTGEATEAFF | TGTGCCAGCAGCTTAACAGGGGAGGCGACTGAAGCTTTCTTT
. | TRBJ2-7 | TRBV28 | few | CASSLVADPYEQYF | TGTGCCAGCAGTTTAGTAGCAGACCCCTACGAGCAGTACTTC
TRBD2 | TRBJ2-1 | TRBV12-3/TRBV12-4 | few | CASKRGTYNEQFF | TGTGCCAGCAAGCGGGGAACCTACAATGAGCAGTTCTTC
TRBD2 | TRBJ2-4 | TRBV5-1 | . | CASSSGTSVRERDIQYF | TGCGCCAGCAGCTCCGGGACTAGCGTTAGGGAGCGGGACATTCAGTACTTC
. | TRBJ2-7 | TRBV4-1 | . | CASSQDRFYGQYF | TGCGCCAGCAGCCAAGACCGCTTCTACGGGCAGTACTTC
. | TRBJ2-7 | TRBV27 | . | CASSLPFSSYEQYF | TGTGCCAGCAGTTTACCGTTCAGCTCCTACGAGCAGTACTTC
. | TRBJ1-5 | TRBV6-4 | . | CASPHKRNQPQHF | TGTGCCAGCCCGCATAAACGCAATCAGCCCCAGCATTTT
TRBD2 | TRBJ2-5 | TRBV7-6 | . | CASSQGLAGKETQYF | TGTGCCAGCAGCCAGGGACTAGCGGGAAAAGAGACCCAGTACTTC
. | TRBJ2-5 | TRBV7-9 | once | CASSLSIGVGGEQYF | TGTGCCAGCAGCTTATCGATCGGGGTTGGGGGTGAGCAGTACTTC
TRBD2 | TRBJ2-3 | TRBV4-2 | . | CASSQDEWASGSEDTQYF | TGTGCCAGCAGCCAAGATGAGTGGGCTAGCGGGAGCGAAGATACGCAGTATTTT
. | TRBJ2-5 | TRBV6-5 | few | CASSYDREGMKTQYF | TGTGCCAGCAGTTACGACAGGGAGGGTATGAAGACCCAGTACTTC
. | TRBJ2-3 | TRBV25-1 | . | CASSEAPGIADTQYF | TGTGCCAGCAGTGAAGCCCCGGGCATCGCAGATACGCAGTATTTT
. | TRBJ2-7 | TRBV4-3 | . | CASSQDGTYEQYF | TGCGCCAGCAGCCAAGATGGAACCTACGAGCAGTACTTC
. | TRBJ2-1 | TRBV7-9 | . | CASSPLGRNNEQFF | TGTGCCAGCAGCCCCCTTGGACGGAACAATGAGCAGTTCTTC
TRBD2 | TRBJ2-3 | TRBV10-3 | . | CAISGAGSTNTQYF | TGTGCCATCAGTGGAGCGGGGTCCACGAATACGCAGTATTTT
TRBD1 | TRBJ2-7 | TRBV7-2 | few | CASSLAQGASWGIGGQYF | TGTGCCAGCAGCTTAGCACAGGGGGCGTCTTGGGGCATCGGCGGGCAGTACTTC
. | TRBJ2-1 | TRBV10-2 | . | CASSSTNLHNEQFF | TGCGCCAGCAGCTCGACTAACCTTCACAATGAGCAGTTCTTC
TRBD2 | TRBJ2-5 | TRBV7-8 | . | CAGRLAGQETQYF | TGTGCCGGCAGACTAGCGGGACAAGAGACCCAGTACTTC
. | TRBJ2-7 | TRBV20-1 | . | CSARGRQATYEQYF | TGCAGTGCTAGGGGACGGCAGGCGACCTACGAGCAGTACTTC
TRBD1 | TRBJ2-1 | TRBV28 | few | CASSAGTGNGEQFF | TGTGCCAGCAGTGCCGGGACAGGGAACGGTGAGCAGTTCTTC
. | TRBJ2-1 | TRBV7-2 | . | CASTLTSSYNEQFF | TGTGCCAGTACCCTTACCTCCTCCTACAATGAGCAGTTCTTC
. | TRBJ2-5 | TRBV20-1 | few | CSARVEGKETQYF | TGCAGTGCTAGGGTGGAGGGAAAAGAGACCCAGTACTTC
TRBD1 | TRBJ2-7 | TRBV27 | . | CASSLYGDRVHEQYF | TGTGCCAGCAGTTTATACGGGGACAGGGTTCACGAGCAGTACTTC
. | TRBJ2-5 | TRBV11-2 | . | CASSSEGLTQYF | TGTGCCAGCAGTTCCGAGGGCCTTACCCAGTACTTC
TRBD1 | TRBJ2-4 | TRBV15 | . | CATSRDPTGSKNIQYF | TGTGCCACCAGCAGAGACCCGACAGGGAGTAAAAACATTCAGTACTTC
. | TRBJ2-7 | TRBV12-3/TRBV12-4 | . | CASSNSPGREFYEQYF | TGTGCCAGCAGTAACTCTCCGGGACGGGAGTTCTACGAGCAGTACTTC
. | TRBJ2-5 | TRBV9 | . | CASSVGWESTRGQYF | TGTGCCAGCAGCGTAGGGTGGGAGAGCACCCGGGGGCAGTACTTC
. | TRBJ2-7 | TRBV20-1 | few | CSANRAGVAYEQYF | TGCAGTGCAAACCGCGCAGGAGTCGCCTACGAGCAGTACTTC
. | TRBJ2-7 | TRBV7-2 | . | CASSLSGGLGYEQYF | TGTGCCAGCAGCTTATCAGGGGGACTGGGGTACGAGCAGTACTTC
TRBD1 | TRBJ2-4 | TRBV9 | . | CASSVREEGTGEAKNIQYF | TGTGCCAGCAGCGTTCGAGAGGAGGGGACAGGGGAAGCCAAAAACATTCAGTACTTC
. | TRBJ2-7 | TRBV7-2 | . | CASRPAGLEEQYF | TGTGCCAGCAGACCTGCCGGATTGGAGGAGCAGTACTTC
TRBD1 | TRBJ2-5 | TRBV27 | . | CATAQTGREETQYF | TGTGCCACCGCACAGACAGGGAGAGAGGAGACCCAGTACTTC
. | TRBJ2-3 | TRBV7-2 | . | CASSWGPAEFTGGTQYF | TGTGCCAGCAGCTGGGGACCCGCCGAGTTTACCGGGGGTACGCAGTATTTT
. | TRBJ2-7 | TRBV27 | many | CASSLDRMGYYEQYF | TGTGCCAGCAGTTTGGATAGGATGGGTTACTACGAGCAGTACTTC
. | TRBJ1-5 | TRBV4-1 | . | CASSQVGRICNQPQHF | TGCGCCAGCAGCCAAGTTGGACGGATATGCAATCAGCCCCAGCATTTT
. | TRBJ1-2 | TRBV2 | . | CASVSGREKDGYTF | TGTGCCAGTGTTTCAGGGAGGGAGAAGGATGGCTACACCTTC
. | TRBJ2-7 | TRBV6-5 | . | CASSYSTGTHSYEQYF | TGTGCCAGCAGTTACTCGACGGGGACTCACTCCTACGAGCAGTACTTC
. | TRBJ2-1 | TRBV15 | . | CATSSALYNEQFF | TGTGCCACCAGCAGCGCACTCTACAATGAGCAGTTCTTC
. | TRBJ1-1 | TRBV4-3 | few | CASSQDGGGVGRTEAFF | TGCGCCAGCAGCCAGGACGGAGGAGGGGTAGGAAGGACTGAAGCTTTCTTT
. | TRBJ1-5 | TRBV6-6 | . | CASSYIRGNQPQHF | TGTGCCAGCAGTTACATCAGGGGTAATCAGCCCCAGCATTTT
TRBD1 | TRBJ1-5 | TRBV20-1 | . | CSARGGQGGNQPQHF | TGCAGTGCTAGGGGGGGACAGGGCGGCAATCAGCCCCAGCATTTT
. | TRBJ2-5 | TRBV10-3 | . | CAISVHGETQYF | TGTGCCATCAGCGTACACGGAGAGACCCAGTACTTC
TRBD2 | TRBJ2-7 | TRBV10-1 | few | CASQREGLDEQYF | TGCGCCAGCCAGCGGGAGGGCCTCGACGAGCAGTACTTC
. | TRBJ1-5 | TRBV6-5 | . | CASRTALNQPQHF | TGTGCCAGCCGGACAGCTCTTAATCAGCCCCAGCATTTT
. | TRBJ2-3 | TRBV6-1 | . | CASSETGPDTQYF | TGTGCCAGCAGTGAGACAGGCCCCGATACGCAGTATTTT
. | TRBJ2-7 | TRBV18 | . | CASSPQGEVRLSSYEQYF | TGTGCCAGCTCACCACAGGGGGAGGTACGACTTTCCTCCTACGAGCAGTACTTC
. | TRBJ2-5 | TRBV2 | few | CASNDILAQETQYF | TGTGCCAGCAATGATATCCTGGCCCAAGAGACCCAGTACTTC
. | TRBJ2-7 | TRBV3-1 | many | CASSQLHEQYF | TGTGCCAGCTCACAGCTCCACGAGCAGTACTTC
. | TRBJ1-5 | TRBV2 | . | CASSDRNSNQPQHF | TGTGCCAGCAGTGACAGGAATAGCAATCAGCCCCAGCATTTT
TRBD2 | TRBJ2-7 | TRBV29-1 | . | CSVLLAGEGEQYF | TGCAGCGTCTTACTAGCGGGAGAGGGCGAGCAGTACTTC
. | TRBJ2-4 | TRBV13 | . | CASSSGRELGAKNIQYF | TGTGCCAGCAGCTCCGGCAGGGAGTTGGGAGCCAAAAACATTCAGTACTTC
TRBD2 | TRBJ2-3 | TRBV11-2 | . | CASSATGTTTDTQYF | TGTGCCAGCAGCGCCACCGGGACTACCACAGATACGCAGTATTTT